This T cell receptor (beta chain) was sequenced for a study of T cell responses to AZD1222 COVID-19 vaccine (dated by TCRdb to the early 2020s). About the investigation overall: TCR sequencing was performed for roughly 250 trial participants, of whom about 200 were given two doses of AZD1222 and some 26 were given two doses of MenACWY control vaccine. Enrollment into the trials was organized by age into subgroups of 18-55, 56-69 and 70-plus years, and those subgroups contained around 150, 28 and 57 TCR-sequenced participants, respectively.

The CDR3 regions of human TCRbeta chains were analyzed by immunosequencing. The paper's data handling went like this. TCRs in the repertoires were matched against a reference library of SARS-CoV-2-specific TCRs that had been generated with the MIRA antigen-specificity platform. Breadth was defined as the fraction of unique TCRs that were SARS-CoV-2-associated. Depth was defined as the fraction of total T cells that were SARS-CoV-2-associated. Using the MIRA data, each spike-specific TCR was assigned both to the spike region to which the TCR was reactive and to a CD4 or CD8 class. Log10-transformed breadth and depth values were compared by one-way ANOVA with Sidak's multiple comparisons tests. TCRdb retrieved this table from immuneACCESS and kept in-frame rearrangements only. Not all clones are present; in checked studies, unresolved V genes account for under half, and no reason is known for the remainder. That table supplies the V and J calls and clone size; D and trimming were determined from the DNA. Present in this sample are 140,000 or so clones, 85% to 95% of which were seen just once. Clones ranked in the top ten supply roughly 12% of the sample.

The CDR3 goes from the cysteine to the phenylalanine over 16 residues. Just the 48-base CDR3 DNA is kept, in frame starting at base 1. The trim is 6 bases for V and 8 bases for J, with a gap of 20 bases between the germline ends. Via the germline V gene (reference sequence), CDR1 is SEHNR and CDR2 FQNEAQ. Overall study outcomes, separate from this receptor: Reportedly, close to half of the unique spike-specific TCRs recognized epitopes lying outside the regions that are mutated in the B.1.351 and B.1.1.7 variants. The 56-69-year group was small, and its depth increase did not reach significance, likely because of low power. Participants were mostly white British and included more females than males, and it was suggested by the authors that clonal diversity may have been underestimated. Conclusions about previously exposed vaccinees are limited, since just a handful of AZD1222 recipients were seropositive for SARS-CoV-2 at baseline. After two AZD1222 doses, both the breadth and the depth of spike-specific TCRs were significantly higher than at day 0 and than in MenACWY recipients. The vaccine-associated CD4 TCRs covered the entire spike protein, and the dominant responses fell in regions 160-218 and 743-854. No day 14 peak-response samples were available, so repertoires were characterized only after the peak T cell response.

In light of the paper, this sample's time point label describes: sample from adult after SARS-CoV-2 infection, after symptom onset. Two convalescent COVID-19 patients, sampled after symptom onset from adults with prior SARS-CoV-2 infection, were also TCR-sequenced for comparison. Points on this clone: Which antigen it targets is not known. No qualities accompany the bases; no much larger clone lies one base away.

The starting material was peripheral blood, obtained after recovery from COVID-19. This receptor was identified in an adult who had recovered from COVID-19. The chain is encoded by TRBV7-9 joined to TRBJ1-6; a tentative D call is TRBD1 (6 bases match). The nucleotides read TGTGCCAGCAGTACAATAGGGGGATTAAGCGATTCACCCCTCCACTTT. Its translation is CASSTIGGLSDSPLHF.